This T cell receptor beta chain emerged from a study of beta chain features in type 1 diabetes. Study results and caveats: A closer apparent resemblance between naive, central memory and Treg TCRB repertoires was seen in patients than in healthy donors. PCR could preferentially amplify shorter templates, alike in patients and controls.

Of the isolated RNA, all was reverse transcribed, and so the sequenced material was expressed TCRB transcripts. Some clones are missing from TCRdb's copy, which holds only in-frame ones; the method was immunoSEQ multiplex PCR. The repertoire holds about 160,000 clones, with over 7.5% as singletons. In this sample, this clone turned up a few times. No antigen is known for it. V lost 6 bases and J lost 5; bases outside the gene matches: 10. CDR1 is SGHVS, CDR2 FNYEAQ, per germline. This CDR3 has 15 amino acids. The sequenced material came from central memory CD4+ T cells from blood. This TCR came from a woman aged 18 to 35 in good health. The chain is built from TRBV7-6 and TRBJ2-3; TRBD1 aligns across 8 bases. CDR3 DNA: TGTGCCAGCAGTCCCCAGGGGGCGCGGGGAGATACGCAGTATTTT. Protein: CASSPQGARGDTQYF.